This T cell receptor beta chain derives from a study of cytomegalovirus exposure and HLA in healthy donors. Concerning this clone itself: Its antigen remains unidentified.

Study-level findings and limits: Highly shared variants forming one cluster were likely a sequencing artifact. Using a false discovery rate of 0.05, a later analysis showed that 16,951 TCR beta sequences were associated with HLA alleles. Later examination showed HLA-associated TCR beta chains had greater clonal expansion than equally common others.

The CDR3 consists of 16 residues. Germline V gene lookup returns CDR1 LNHDA and CDR2 SQIVND (reference sequence). V dropped 7 bases and J dropped 5; count of bases not matched to a gene: 17. Amplification used 60 Vbeta primers and 13 Jbeta primers. The table came from immunoSEQ multiplex PCR; TCRdb's copy has only in-frame clones and leaves some out. Its listing shows 100,000 to 150,000 clones. The specimen was PBMCs. The chain uses TRBV19 and TRBJ2-7; 7 bases fit TRBD1. This TCR was recovered from a man aged 25-45 years in good health and CMV-seronegative. The chain's CDR3 is CASTPVGGPTSDEQYF. CDR3 DNA: TGTGCCAGTACCCCCGTAGGGGGCCCTACAAGCGACGAGCAGTACTTC.